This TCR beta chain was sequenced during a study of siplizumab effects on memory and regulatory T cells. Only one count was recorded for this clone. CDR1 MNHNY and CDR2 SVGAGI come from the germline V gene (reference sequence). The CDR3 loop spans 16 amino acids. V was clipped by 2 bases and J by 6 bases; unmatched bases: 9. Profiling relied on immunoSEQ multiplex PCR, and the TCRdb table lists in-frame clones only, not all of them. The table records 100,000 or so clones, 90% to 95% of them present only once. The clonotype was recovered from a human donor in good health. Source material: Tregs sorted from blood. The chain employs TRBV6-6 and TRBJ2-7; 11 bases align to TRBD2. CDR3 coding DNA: TGTGCCAGCAGTTACGACAGACTAGCGGGAAGAGTCGAGCAGTACTTC. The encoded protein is CASSYDRLAGRVEQYF.